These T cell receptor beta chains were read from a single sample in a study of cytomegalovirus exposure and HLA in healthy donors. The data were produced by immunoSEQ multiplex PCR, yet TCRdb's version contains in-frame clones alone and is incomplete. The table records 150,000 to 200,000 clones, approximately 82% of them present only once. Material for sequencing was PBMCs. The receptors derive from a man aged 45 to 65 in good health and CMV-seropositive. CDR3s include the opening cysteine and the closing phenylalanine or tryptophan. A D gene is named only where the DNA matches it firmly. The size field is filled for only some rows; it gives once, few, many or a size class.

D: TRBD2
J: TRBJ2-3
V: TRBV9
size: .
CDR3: CASSVTSGRQDTQYF
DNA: TGTGCCAGCAGCGTTACTAGCGGGAGGCAGGATACGCAGTATTTT

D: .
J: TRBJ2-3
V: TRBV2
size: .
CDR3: CASSTITDTQYF
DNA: TGTGCCAGCAGTACTATCACAGATACGCAGTATTTT

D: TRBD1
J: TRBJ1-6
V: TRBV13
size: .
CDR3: CASSLAHGTDSPLHF
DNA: TGTGCCAGCAGCTTAGCCCATGGGACAGATTCACCCCTCCACTTT

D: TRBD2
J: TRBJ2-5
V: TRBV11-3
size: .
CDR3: CASSLSSGEDQETQYF
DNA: TGTGCCAGCAGCCTATCTAGCGGGGAGGACCAAGAGACCCAGTACTTC

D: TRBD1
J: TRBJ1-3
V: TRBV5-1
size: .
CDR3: CASSSGDSYFSGNTIYF
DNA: TGCGCCAGCAGCTCCGGGGACAGTTACTTCTCTGGAAACACCATATATTTT

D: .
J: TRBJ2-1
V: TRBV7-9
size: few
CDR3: CASTSRDNDNEQFF
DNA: TGTGCCAGCACATCCCGGGACAATGACAATGAGCAGTTCTTC

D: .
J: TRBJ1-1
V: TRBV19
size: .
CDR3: CASSLNPGNTEAFF
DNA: TGTGCCAGTAGCCTGAACCCGGGAAACACTGAAGCTTTCTTT

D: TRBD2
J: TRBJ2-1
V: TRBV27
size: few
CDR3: CASSRSGRESYNEQFF
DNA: TGTGCCAGCAGCCGAAGCGGGAGGGAGTCCTACAATGAGCAGTTCTTC

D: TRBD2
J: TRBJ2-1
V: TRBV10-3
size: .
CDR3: CAITGLAGVEQFF
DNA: TGTGCCATCACCGGGCTAGCGGGGGTTGAGCAGTTCTTC

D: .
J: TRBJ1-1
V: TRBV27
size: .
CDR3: CASSLKQGGDTEAFF
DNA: TGTGCCAGCAGCTTGAAACAGGGAGGGGACACTGAAGCTTTCTTT

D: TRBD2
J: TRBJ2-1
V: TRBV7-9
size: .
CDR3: CASSSGLAAIEQFF
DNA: TGTGCCAGCAGCTCGGGACTAGCGGCAATAGAGCAGTTCTTC

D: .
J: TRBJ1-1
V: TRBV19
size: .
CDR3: CASRSRGWNTEAFF
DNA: TGTGCCAGTAGAAGCCGGGGGTGGAACACTGAAGCTTTCTTT

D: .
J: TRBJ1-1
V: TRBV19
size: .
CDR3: CASSISPQGYLDAFF
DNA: TGTGCCAGTAGTATTTCCCCCCAGGGATATCTTGATGCTTTCTTT